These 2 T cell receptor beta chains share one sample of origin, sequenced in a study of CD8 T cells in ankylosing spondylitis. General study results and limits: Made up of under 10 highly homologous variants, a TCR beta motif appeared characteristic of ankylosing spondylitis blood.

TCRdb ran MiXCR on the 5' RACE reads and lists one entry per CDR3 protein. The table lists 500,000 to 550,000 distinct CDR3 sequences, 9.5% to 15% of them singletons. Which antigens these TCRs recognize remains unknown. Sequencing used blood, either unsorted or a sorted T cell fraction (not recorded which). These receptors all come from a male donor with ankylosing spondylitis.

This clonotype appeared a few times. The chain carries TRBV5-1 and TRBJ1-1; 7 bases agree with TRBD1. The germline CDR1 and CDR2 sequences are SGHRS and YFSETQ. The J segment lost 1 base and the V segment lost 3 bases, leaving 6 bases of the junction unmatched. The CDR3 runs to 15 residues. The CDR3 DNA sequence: TGCGCCAGCAGCTGGGAGACAGGGTGGAACACTGAAGCTTTCTTT. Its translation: CASSWETGWNTEAFF.

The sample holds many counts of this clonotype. CDR3 loop: CASSPYPGLAGEGNEQFF. The CDR3 bases are TGTGCCAGCAGTCCCTACCCGGGACTAGCGGGAGAGGGTAATGAGCAGTTCTTC. The rearrangement uses TRBV27 and TRBJ2-1; 14 nucleotides align to TRBD2. The CDR3 length is 18 residues. J lost 7 bases, V lost 5 bases, and 13 bases had no gene match. Germline CDR1 is MNHEY and CDR2 is SMNVEV (reference sequence).